This TCR beta chain was identified in a study of long-term antiretroviral therapy in people with HIV. Study results and caveats: ART adherence, viral resistance and therapy changes were undocumented.

Germline CDR1 and CDR2: SGDLS and YYNGEE. The CDR3 has 8 amino acids, counting both end residues. Of note for this clone: What it binds is not known. It is likely a read error, because the conserved phenylalanine at the end of the CDR3 is missing. The DNA is left out, because the CDR3 cannot be placed on it with certainty; the CDR3 is given as TCRdb lists it.

The assay, immunoSEQ v3.0, was run at survey level. Sequencing targeted about 40,000-50,000 T-cell genomes per sample. Generated by immunoSEQ multiplex PCR, the TCRdb table keeps only in-frame clones and is missing some. Of 30,000 to 40,000 clones listed, 94% are singletons. The sequence came from a woman aged 50 to 60 with HIV. This rearrangement joins TRBV9 to TRBJ1-3. The sequences come from unsorted PBMCs, collected 5 to 5.5 years after starting antiretroviral therapy. CDR3: CASSVLAK.